This TCR beta chain was sequenced during a study of response to subunit inactivated influenza vaccine. Of note for this clonotype: As yet, its antigen is unknown.

With 4 bases removed from V and 2 bases from J, the gap between germline ends came to 23 bases. CDR3 length: 18 residues. CDR1 and CDR2 (germline): SGHVS, FQNEAQ. Study outcomes and limitations: It was suggested by the authors that few new T cells are recruited by each seasonal influenza vaccination.

MiXCR, applied by TCRdb to the RT-PCR reads, yields one record per CDR3 protein. The sample has 450,000 to 600,000 distinct CDR3 sequences; 7.2% are singletons. The sequence derives from a man between 50 and 75 years old who received an inactivated influenza vaccine. V gene TRBV7-8 combines with J gene TRBJ1-1; TRBD1 might be the D (6 bases). Here the sequenced sample was PBMCs from blood, taken 23 to 25 months after vaccination. CDR3 bases: TGTGCCAGCAGCTCGAGCCGTGGGGCAGGGGTCTTAAACACTGAAGCTTTCTTT. This sequence encodes CASSSSRGAGVLNTEAFF.